What follows is one TCR beta chain and its context. Its specificity is unknown. Other DNA sequences of this sample code for an identical CDR3. The naive CD8 population came from CD45RO-negative cells selected for CCR7, without terminally differentiated effector memory CD45RA+ cells. The data belong to a study of shared clonotypes between healthy human individuals. Regarding the study as a whole: Specimens sampled were limited to blood, with tissue repertoires likely differing. A handful of donors held about 5.1% of naive CD4 clonotypes in common.

Libraries were prepared by immunoSEQ multiplex PCR; TCRdb keeps only in-frame clonotypes and omits some of them. The sample has about 2.2 million clones, roughly 91% seen once. With V trimmed by 3 bases and J by 0 bases, 2 bases remained unmatched. CDR1 is LNHDA and CDR2 is SQIVND in the germline V gene (reference sequence). The length of the CDR3 is 14 residues. Source material: naive CD8+ T cells from PBMCs. This chain connects TRBV19 to TRBJ2-7; 7 bases are shared with TRBD2. The receptor comes from a young man in good health. Some clones in this sample may be carry-over from other donors' samples. In DNA form, the CDR3 reads TGTGCCAGTAGTATGGGAGGGAACTCCTACGAGCAGTACTTC. Translated, it gives CASSMGGNSYEQYF.